The 3 T cell receptor beta chains presented below share a single source sample, sequenced in a study of cytomegalovirus exposure and HLA in healthy donors. Researchers ran the PCR with 60 Vbeta and 13 Jbeta primers. The repertoire was sequenced with immunoSEQ multiplex PCR; TCRdb's copy has only in-frame clones and lacks some. The sample has about 160,000 clones, 60% to 80% seen once; the top ten hold 3.7%. Sequenced sample: PBMCs. These receptor sequences come from a man in his thirties or forties in good health and CMV-seropositive.

The V gene is TRBV18, the J gene TRBJ2-7, with TRBD1 identical over 7 bases. V dropped 0 bases and J dropped 2; count of bases not matched to a gene: 13. The CDR3 has 18 residues. Germline CDR1 and CDR2: KGHSH and LQKENI. The CDR3 DNA sequence: TGTGCCAGCTCACCACCGAGGGTGGACAGGAGCCCGGCCTACGAGCAGTACTTC. It is translated as CASSPPRVDRSPAYEQYF.

This sequence joins TRBV5-4 and TRBJ2-2; 12 bases agree with TRBD2. The CDR3 contains 17 residues. The ends lost 4 bases at V and 3 bases at J; junction bases unmatched: 7. Germline V CDR1 and CDR2: SGHNT, YYREEE (reference sequence). CDR3 nucleotide sequence: TGTGCCAGCAGCCCTGGAGGACTAGCGGGGCACACCGGGGAGCTGTTTTTT. This sequence encodes CASSPGGLAGHTGELFF.

V usage is TRBV11-2 and J usage is TRBJ1-1; TRBD1 matches at 10 bases. The CDR3 extends over 14 amino acids. The germline CDR1 and CDR2 sequences are SGHAT and FQNNGV. With 5 bases clipped from V and 4 bases from J, the junction kept 4 bases outside the gene matches. The CDR3 here is CASSLWTGGTEAFF. The CDR3, as DNA: TGTGCCAGCAGCCTATGGACAGGGGGCACTGAAGCTTTCTTT.